The following is a T cell receptor beta chain sequence with its context. The target of this receptor is not known. No base-level quality is on record; no much larger clone is a single base apart. The data derive from a study of PD-1 blockade in classical Hodgkin lymphoma (TCRdb year 2020). At the level of the whole study: Nivolumab dosing was 3 mg/kg intravenously every 2 weeks, continuing until either disease progression or unacceptable toxicity. The study used CyTOF and TCR beta sequencing to define a peripheral blood immune signature of response to PD-1 blockade in classical Hodgkin lymphoma.

The time point label for this specimen denotes: cycle 1 day 1 (C1D1), immediately before nivolumab initiation. Relapse after autologous stem cell transplantation had occurred in all trial patients, and cohorts A, B and C were distinguished by prior brentuximab vedotin exposure. A total of over 50 patients with relapsed/refractory classical Hodgkin lymphoma made up the trial cohort, and each patient's best overall response was complete response, partial response or progressive disease. In the multi-cohort phase II CheckMate 205 trial, trial patients received single-agent nivolumab. An independent review committee assessed best overall response by applying the 2007 International Working Group response criteria. Trial PBMCs were collected just before the start of nivolumab (C1D1) and during therapy at cycle 2 day 1 and cycle 4 day 1. Peripheral blood was collected in 8 mL Vacutainer Cell Preparation Tubes, from which PBMCs were isolated by centrifugation and then cryopreserved.

General study outcomes and caveats: Baseline TCR diversity was reported as lower in newly diagnosed patients than in healthy donors, and lower still in relapsed/refractory patients. A significant rise by C4D1 was seen in CD4+ but not CD8+ TCR diversity (p=0.0027 vs p=0.16), with the rise being most apparent in complete responders (p=0.02). Baseline diversity similar to that of newly diagnosed patients was observed in trial patients achieving complete response, whereas significantly lower diversity was observed in partial responders and progressors. Only a single clinical trial cohort was studied, and what caused the repertoire differences, possibly disease activity or prior therapy, remained undefined. Diversity was lower in patients who began nivolumab less than 1 year after ASCT, so these patients were left out of later analyses to avoid confounding by immune reconstitution.

The germline V gene (reference sequence) sets CDR1 to GTSNPN and CDR2 to SVGIG. The CDR3 spans 13 residues, from the cysteine through the phenylalanine. Of the read, only the CDR3 DNA is kept; its 39 bases are in frame from base 1. V gives up 5 bases and J gives up 6 bases, and the segment between their germline ends measures 14 bases. Genomic DNA was extracted with the Qiagen DNeasy kit from unsorted PBMCs and from negatively selected CD4+ and CD8+ fractions. TCR beta CDR3 regions were amplified by immunoSEQ multiplex PCR using primers annealing to V and J segments. A synthetic immune receptor repertoire was used to minimize amplification bias, and remaining bias was computationally removed after sequencing. Concerning the study's data processing: Custom Python scripts were used to quantify repertoire diversity as the Shannon entropy index. The unsorted, CD4+ and CD8+ repertoires were each analyzed separately, with the exception of combined analyses, where CD4+ and CD8+ sequences were merged in silico. Clonal expansion was defined as at least a 2-fold frequency increase after treatment relative to C1D1, with a pseudocount of 0.5 for undetected baseline clones. Clones with 0 or 1 copy at C1D1 were classified as singleton clones, and clones with 2 or more copies were classified as non-singleton clones. Clones expanded in unsorted samples were assigned a CD4+, CD8+ or unknown annotation through matching of protein sequences in sorted samples from the same patient. Wilcoxon tests on paired samples were used to test changes in diversity from C1D1 to C4D1. This is the immuneACCESS table as TCRdb keeps it, with only in-frame sequences that have V and J called. A part of the clones is gone; compared with another copy, unresolved V genes explain less than half, and the rest is unexplained. D and trimming were read from the DNA, whereas the V and J calls and clone size are those reported in that table. The sample contains tens of thousands of clones, around 89% of them found a single time. Of the sample, over 12% is held by the ten largest clones.

Sequences were derived from peripheral blood mononuclear cells (PBMCs), sampled at baseline. This sequence uses TRBV30 and TRBJ1-5; D gene: possibly TRBD1, on 6 matching bases. The origin of this receptor is a human donor with classical Hodgkin lymphoma. The CDR3 has the sequence CAWGGPGGQPQHF. The DNA reads TGTGCCTGGGGGGGGCCAGGAGGTCAGCCCCAGCATTTT. The CDR3 plus the reference TRBV30 and TRBJ1-5 genes for the other parts give the full variable domain: SQTIHQWPATLVQPVGSPLSLECTVEGTSNPNLYWYRQAAGRGLQLLFYSVGIGQISSEVPQNLSASRPQDRQFILSSKKLLLSDSGFYLCAWGGPGGQPQHFGDGTRLSIL.